The rows below give T cell receptor beta chains drawn from one sample of a study of graft-versus-host responses after intestinal transplantation. Using immunoSEQ multiplex PCR, the repertoire was profiled, and TCRdb retains in-frame clones only, with some absent. This repertoire shows some 13,000 clones, approximately 84% found once; its top ten account for 20% to 25%. Sample: PBMCs, taken after intestinal transplantation. These receptors came from a human patient who received an intestinal transplant, so some T cells may come from the graft donor. CDR3s leave out the opening cysteine and the closing phenylalanine or tryptophan.

v_gene	j_gene	CDR3aa
TRBV10-3	TRBJ2-1	AISDTATSGRVGEQF
TRBV5-1	TRBJ1-2	ASSQGAEDYGYT
TRBV29-1	TRBJ1-1	SVEDLGSGGEAF
TRBV9	TRBJ2-7	ASSPGLGTYEQY
TRBV21-1	TRBJ1-5	ASSKPLTGINQPQH
TRBV13	TRBJ2-7	ASSYLRGGTYEQY
TRBV27	TRBJ1-1	ATKTGAASGTEAF
TRBV9	TRBJ2-7	ASSVGYQGTYEQY
TRBV10-1	TRBJ2-3	ASRNQTGASSTDTQY
TRBV2	TRBJ2-7	ASSAYGGAGLGYEQY
TRBV18	TRBJ2-2	ASSPPQGQTNLDTGELF
TRBV23-1	TRBJ1-4	ASSQSYRVGEKLF
TRBV5-1	TRBJ2-1	ASSSGGNEQF
TRBV18	TRBJ2-3	ASSWDGSSTDTQY
TRBV7-9	TRBJ2-5	ASSQGQGLQETQY
TRBV19	TRBJ1-5	ASSILTGVGQPQH
TRBV30	TRBJ2-7	AWGHLLAGGHEQY
TRBV6-5	TRBJ1-4	ASSYRLGEKLF
TRBV6-5	TRBJ1-2	ASSYSINYGYT
TRBV5-1	TRBJ2-1	ASSLVRDSLGNERF
TRBV6-1	TRBJ1-1	ASDYTEAF
TRBV18	TRBJ2-3	ASSLSRRQGTTDTQY
TRBV6-1	TRBJ2-3	ASSEELAGADTQY
TRBV11-2	TRBJ2-5	ASSPDRRETQY
TRBV6-5	TRBJ1-1	ASTQGKDTEAF
TRBV5-1	TRBJ2-7	ASSAGRYEQY
TRBV18	TRBJ2-7	ASSTRGAEAYEQY
TRBV11-2	TRBJ1-2	ASSPPTTGNYGYT
TRBV7-9	TRBJ1-2	ASSLDRGALRGGGYT